The rows below give T cell receptor beta chains drawn from one sample of a study of blood T cell repertoires in COVID-19. This table comes from immunoSEQ multiplex PCR, and its TCRdb copy is limited to in-frame clones, with some not included. The data show over 85,000 clones, with roughly 85% seen just once and around 2% held by the top ten. The sequenced sample consisted of peripheral blood. The receptors here all came from a man between 45 and 60 years old with active COVID-19. CDR3s include the opening cysteine and the closing phenylalanine or tryptophan. The order of the fields is V gene, J gene, clone size, D gene, CDR3 DNA, CDR3 protein. A D gene is named only where the DNA matches it firmly. Only part of the rows carry a size: once, few, many, or a class if the clone is expanded.

>TRBV5-4|TRBJ2-4|.|TRBD1
TGTGCCAGCAGCTTTGACAGGGGAAACATTCAGTACTTC
CASSFDRGNIQYF
>TRBV11-2|TRBJ1-4|.|.
TGTGCCAGCAGCTTCGGAAGCAGGGTCAGCGAAAAACTGTTTTTT
CASSFGSRVSEKLFF
>TRBV7-2|TRBJ1-3|few|.
TGTGCCAGCAGCTTAGCGGGCAGGGGCTCTGGAAACACCATATATTTT
CASSLAGRGSGNTIYF
>TRBV4-2|TRBJ2-2|.|.
TGTGCCAGCCAAAACACCGGGGAGCTGTTTTTT
CASQNTGELFF
>TRBV6-5|TRBJ1-1|.|.
TGTGCCAGCAGTCGACGGGATGACGGAAGAGGTGAAGCTTTCTTT
CASSRRDDGRGEAFF
>TRBV10-3|TRBJ1-2|.|.
TGTGCCATCAGCCCGGGTAACTATGGCTACACCTTC
CAISPGNYGYTF
>TRBV5-1|TRBJ1-1|.|.
TGCGCCAGCAGCTTGGCCCTAACAGAGAACACTGAAGCTTTCTTT
CASSLALTENTEAFF
>TRBV4-1|TRBJ2-5|.|.
TGCGCCAGCAGCCTCGGGCGAGGGTCCCAAGAGACCCAGTACTTC
CASSLGRGSQETQYF
>TRBV2|TRBJ2-2|.|TRBD2
TGTGCCAGCTCAGGTAGCGGGGTTTCCGGGGAGCTGTTTTTT
CASSGSGVSGELFF
>TRBV6-5|TRBJ1-4|.|TRBD1
TGTGCCAGCAGCATTACGTCAGGGGGTGGCGAAAAACTGTTTTTT
CASSITSGGGEKLFF
>TRBV2|TRBJ2-7|.|TRBD2
TGTGCCAGCAGGACGACTAGCGGGGGCTACGAGCAGTACTTC
CASRTTSGGYEQYF
>TRBV7-9|TRBJ1-2|.|TRBD1
TGTGCCAGCAGCTTCGCTGGGGACAGCCAAAACTATGGCTACACCTTC
CASSFAGDSQNYGYTF
>TRBV3-1/TRBV3-2|TRBJ2-1|.|TRBD2
TGTGCCAGCAGCCAAGAGAGCGGGGGCCGGGGTGAGCAGTTCTTC
CASSQESGGRGEQFF
>TRBV18|TRBJ1-6|.|TRBD1
TGTGCCAGCTCACCGGGACAGGAGCCTCGGTCACCCCTCCACTTT
CASSPGQEPRSPLHF
>TRBV6-4|TRBJ1-5|once|.
TGTGCCAGCAGTGCCTATAGCAATCAGCCCCAGCATTTT
CASSAYSNQPQHF
>TRBV30|TRBJ2-4|.|.
TGTGCCTGGGGCCGACAGAAAACCATTCAGTACTTC
CAWGRQKTIQYF
>TRBV5-4|TRBJ2-7|.|TRBD1
TGTGCCAGCAGCCGGGACAGGGTCCTAAACTACGAGCAGTACTTC
CASSRDRVLNYEQYF
>TRBV4-3|TRBJ2-2|.|.
TGCGCCAGCAGCCAAGAGGCAACAGTGAACACCGGGGAGCTGTTTTTT
CASSQEATVNTGELFF
>TRBV15|TRBJ2-1|.|.
TGTGCCACCAGCAGAGATTCCGGCGGCTTGAGTGGTGAGCAGTTCTTC
CATSRDSGGLSGEQFF
>TRBV5-1|TRBJ2-1|.|TRBD1
TGCGCCAGCAGCTTGGACAGGGGTGACAATGAGCAGTTCTTC
CASSLDRGDNEQFF
>TRBV4-1|TRBJ2-7|.|.
TGCGCCAGCAGCCAAAACAGGGTGGGAACCTACGAGCAGTACTTC
CASSQNRVGTYEQYF
>TRBV19|TRBJ1-4|.|TRBD1
TGTGCCAGTAGTGCCTACAGGGGGCTGATTGAAAAACTGTTTTTT
CASSAYRGLIEKLFF
>TRBV19|TRBJ1-1|.|TRBD1
TGTGCCAGTAGTATTAGTACAGGGGGAACTGAAGCTTTCTTT
CASSISTGGTEAFF
>TRBV6-4|TRBJ2-3|.|TRBD2
TGTGCCAGCAGTGACTCGACTGGGCGGGGGGGCCAGTGGGATACGCAGTATTTT
CASSDSTGRGGQWDTQYF
>TRBV5-6|TRBJ2-2|.|.
TGTGCCAGCAGCTTGGGTGGAGGCCCCGGGGAGCTGTTTTTT
CASSLGGGPGELFF
>TRBV6-6|TRBJ1-3|.|.
TGTGCCAGCAGTCCTCGAAGGGGGTCGGCCGGAAACACCATATATTTT
CASSPRRGSAGNTIYF
>TRBV12-2|TRBJ2-2|.|.
TGTGCAAGTCGCTTAGGAAAGCGCGGGGAGCTGTTTTTT
CASRLGKRGELFF
>TRBV6-5|TRBJ1-6|.|.
TGTGCCAGCAGACCAGGGTTGGATTCACCCCTCCACTTT
CASRPGLDSPLHF
>TRBV4-1|TRBJ2-5|.|TRBD1
TGCGCCAGCAGCCAAGAGGACAGGGTGGAGACCCAGTACTTC
CASSQEDRVETQYF
>TRBV18|TRBJ2-1|.|.
TGTGCCAGCTCACCACCGTGGGATCTAAACCGGGACACCGTCAATGAGCAGTTCTTC
CASSPPWDLNRDTVNEQFF
>TRBV7-8|TRBJ1-1|few|.
TGTGCCAGCAGCTTGGGCAGAAACACTGAAGCTTTCTTT
CASSLGRNTEAFF
>TRBV19|TRBJ1-1|.|TRBD1
TGTGCCAGTAGGCTAGGGACAGTCATGAACACTGAAGCTTTCTTT
CASRLGTVMNTEAFF
>TRBV20-1|TRBJ1-2|.|.
TGCAGTGCTAGCAGGGGTTACGGCTACACCTTC
CSASRGYGYTF
>TRBV12-3/TRBV12-4|TRBJ1-5|few|.
TGTGCCAGCAGGCAGGGGTTTCAGCCCCAGCATTTT
CASRQGFQPQHF
>TRBV7-7|TRBJ2-2|.|TRBD2
TGTGCTAGCAGCCCGGGCGCGCTAGCGGGATTGAACACCGGGGAGCTGTTTTTT
CASSPGALAGLNTGELFF
>TRBV28|TRBJ1-5|.|TRBD1
TGTGCCAGCTCACAGGGGATGCAGCCCCAGCATTTT
CASSQGMQPQHF
>TRBV18|TRBJ1-4|.|.
TGTGCCAGCTCACGGATTGTCGGGAATGAAAAACTGTTTTTT
CASSRIVGNEKLFF
>TRBV4-1|TRBJ1-1|.|.
TGCGCCAGCAGCCAAGAAACCGCCAGGGCAAAAAACACTGAAGCTTTCTTT
CASSQETARAKNTEAFF
>TRBV7-9|TRBJ1-1|.|.
TGTGCCGGTGAGGGTTACCATGAAGCTTTCTTT
CAGEGYHEAFF
>TRBV11-2|TRBJ2-5|.|.
TGTGCCAGCTTGCCCGGACTCAGCGGTGAGACCCAGTACTTC
CASLPGLSGETQYF
>TRBV5-1|TRBJ2-3|.|.
TGCGCCAGCAGCTTGGGGTATGGCGGGACGAACACAGATACGCAGTATTTT
CASSLGYGGTNTDTQYF
>TRBV11-3|TRBJ2-7|once|TRBD1
TGTGCCAGCAGCTCACAACCGGGACAGGGGAACTCCTACGAGCAGTACTTC
CASSSQPGQGNSYEQYF
>TRBV5-5|TRBJ1-2|.|.
TGTGCCAGCAGCTTGGCTGAGGGTTCTAGGTTCTATGGCTACACCTTC
CASSLAEGSRFYGYTF
>TRBV3-1/TRBV3-2|TRBJ1-1|.|TRBD1
TGTGCCAGCAGCCCGGGGACAGAGACTGAAGCTTTCTTT
CASSPGTETEAFF
>TRBV9|TRBJ2-3|.|TRBD2
TGTGCCAGCAGCCCCTGGACTAGCGGGGGAGATACGCAGTATTTT
CASSPWTSGGDTQYF
>TRBV4-3|TRBJ2-1|once|TRBD1
TGCGCCAGCAGCCAAGTATGGGACAGGGGGTCTTTTGAGCAGTTCTTC
CASSQVWDRGSFEQFF
>TRBV5-1|TRBJ2-2|once|.
TGCGCCAGCAGCTTGACAGTTGGGACCGGGGAGCTGTTTTTT
CASSLTVGTGELFF
>TRBV12-5|TRBJ1-5|.|TRBD1
TGTGCTAGTGGATCAGGACAGGTTGGAGGACAGCCCCAGCATTTT
CASGSGQVGGQPQHF
>TRBV12-3/TRBV12-4|TRBJ2-7|.|TRBD1
TGTGCCAGCTCGACAGGGGGCGGGTACGAGCAGTACTTC
CASSTGGGYEQYF
>TRBV19|TRBJ1-5|.|.
TGTGCCAGTAGTACGGCGGGCAGGGGACAGCCCCAGCATTTT
CASSTAGRGQPQHF
>TRBV5-1|TRBJ2-1|.|TRBD2
TGCGCCAGCAGCACGAGCGGGGGTTTGAGGAATGAGCAGTTCTTC
CASSTSGGLRNEQFF
>TRBV18|TRBJ2-6|.|TRBD1
TGTGCCAGCTCACCGACAGGGTACCTAGCCAACGTCCTGACTTTC
CASSPTGYLANVLTF
>TRBV2|TRBJ2-7|many|TRBD1
TGTGCCAGCACTAGGGGACAGGGTTTAAGGCAGTACTTC
CASTRGQGLRQYF
>TRBV6-5|TRBJ1-4|.|.
TGTGCCAGCAGTTTCGAGAGGCGGGAAAAACTGTTTTTT
CASSFERREKLFF
>TRBV6-1|TRBJ1-1|.|.
TGTGCCAGCAGTGAAGATGCGGGCAGCACTGAAGCTTTCTTT
CASSEDAGSTEAFF